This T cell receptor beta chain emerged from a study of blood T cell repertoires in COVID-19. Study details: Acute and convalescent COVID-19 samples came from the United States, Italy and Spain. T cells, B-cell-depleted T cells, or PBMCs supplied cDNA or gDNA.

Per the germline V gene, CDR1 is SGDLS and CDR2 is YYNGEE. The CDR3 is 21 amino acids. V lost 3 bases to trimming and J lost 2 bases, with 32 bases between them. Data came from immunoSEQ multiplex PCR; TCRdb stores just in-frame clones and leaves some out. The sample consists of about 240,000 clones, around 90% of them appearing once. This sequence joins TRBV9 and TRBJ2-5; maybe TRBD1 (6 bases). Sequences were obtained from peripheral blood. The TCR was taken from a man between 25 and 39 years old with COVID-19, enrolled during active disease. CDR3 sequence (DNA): TGTGCCAGCAGCGCTTATTTCGATCTCCCTGGACAGCTGACATCTCAAGAGACCCAGTACTTC. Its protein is CASSAYFDLPGQLTSQETQYF.